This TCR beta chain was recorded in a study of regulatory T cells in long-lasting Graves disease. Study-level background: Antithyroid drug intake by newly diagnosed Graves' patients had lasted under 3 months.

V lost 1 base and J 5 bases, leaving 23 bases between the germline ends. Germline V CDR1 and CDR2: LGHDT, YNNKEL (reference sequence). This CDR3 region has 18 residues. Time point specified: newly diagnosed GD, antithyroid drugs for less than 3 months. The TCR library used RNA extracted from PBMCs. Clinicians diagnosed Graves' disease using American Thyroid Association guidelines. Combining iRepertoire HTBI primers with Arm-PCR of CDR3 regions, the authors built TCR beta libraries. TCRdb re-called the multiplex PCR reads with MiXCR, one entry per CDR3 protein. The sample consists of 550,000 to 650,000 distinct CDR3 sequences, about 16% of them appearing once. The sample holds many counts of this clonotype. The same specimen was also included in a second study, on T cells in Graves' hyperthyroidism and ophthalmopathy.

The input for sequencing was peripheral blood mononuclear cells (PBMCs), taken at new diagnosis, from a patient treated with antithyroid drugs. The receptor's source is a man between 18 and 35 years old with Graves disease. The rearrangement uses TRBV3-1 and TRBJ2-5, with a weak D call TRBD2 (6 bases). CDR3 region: CASSQASSVWAGMETQYF. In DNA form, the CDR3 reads TGTGCCAGCAGCCAAGCGAGCTCCGTGTGGGCGGGAATGGAGACCCAGTACTTC.